Sequencing of this TCR beta chain was carried out in a study of blood T cell repertoires in COVID-19. Overall study: Sites across the United States, Italy and Spain contributed samples from acute and convalescent COVID-19. T cells, B-cell-depleted T cells, or PBMCs supplied cDNA or gDNA.

One Seattle source followed patients from active infection through their disease course. With 2 bases clipped from V and 1 base from J, the junction kept 15 bases outside the gene matches. The germline V gene encodes CDR1 SGHRS and CDR2 YFSETQ. The length of the CDR3 is 19 residues. As originally analysed: From reference gene primer amplification, estimates of nucleated cell counts were derived. Data came from immunoSEQ multiplex PCR; TCRdb stores just in-frame clones and leaves some out. V and J calls and clone size come straight from that table; D and trimming were deduced from the DNA. The repertoire includes 250,000 to 350,000 clones, more than 70% of them detected once, and approximately 11% sits in the top ten.

The chain has TRBV5-1 and TRBJ2-1; 7 nucleotides agree with TRBD2. The material sequenced was peripheral blood. The TCR was taken from a woman aged 25 to 39 with COVID-19, enrolled during active disease. For the CDR3, the DNA is TGCGCCAGCAGCTTCCATTCCAACCGGGACTACCGATCCTACAATGAGCAGTTCTTC. Its protein product is CASSFHSNRDYRSYNEQFF.